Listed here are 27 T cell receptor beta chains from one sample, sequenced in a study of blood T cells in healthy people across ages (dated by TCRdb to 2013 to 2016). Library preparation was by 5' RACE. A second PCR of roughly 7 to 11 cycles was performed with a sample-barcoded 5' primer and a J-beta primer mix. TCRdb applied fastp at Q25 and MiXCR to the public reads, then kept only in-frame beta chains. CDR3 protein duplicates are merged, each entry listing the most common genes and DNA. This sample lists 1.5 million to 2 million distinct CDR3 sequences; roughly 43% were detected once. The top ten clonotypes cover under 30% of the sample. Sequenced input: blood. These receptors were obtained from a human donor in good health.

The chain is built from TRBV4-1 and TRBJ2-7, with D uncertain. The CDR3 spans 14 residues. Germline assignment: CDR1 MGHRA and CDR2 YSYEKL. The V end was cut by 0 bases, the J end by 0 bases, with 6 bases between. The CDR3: CASSQEWSSYEQYF. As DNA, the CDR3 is TGCGCCAGCAGCCAAGAGTGGAGCTCCTACGAGCAGTACTTC.

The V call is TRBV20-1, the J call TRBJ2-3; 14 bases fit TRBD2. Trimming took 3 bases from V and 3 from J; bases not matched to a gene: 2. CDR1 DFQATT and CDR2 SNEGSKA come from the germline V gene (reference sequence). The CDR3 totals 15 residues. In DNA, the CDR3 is TGCAGTGCTAGGACTAGCGGGGGGGCGACAGATACGCAGTATTTT. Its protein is CSARTSGGATDTQYF.

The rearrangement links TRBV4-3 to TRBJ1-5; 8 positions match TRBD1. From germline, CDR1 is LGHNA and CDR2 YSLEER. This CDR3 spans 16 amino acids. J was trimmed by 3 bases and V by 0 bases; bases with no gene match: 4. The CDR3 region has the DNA TGCGCCAGCAGCCAAGAATACAGGGGGTACAATCAGCCCCAGCATTTT. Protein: CASSQEYRGYNQPQHF.

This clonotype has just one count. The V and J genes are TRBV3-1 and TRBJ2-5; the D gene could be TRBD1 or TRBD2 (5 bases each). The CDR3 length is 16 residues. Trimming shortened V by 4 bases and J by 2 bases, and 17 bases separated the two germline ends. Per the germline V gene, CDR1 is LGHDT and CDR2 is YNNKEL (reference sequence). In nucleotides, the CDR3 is TGTGCCAGCAGCCGCAATTATCGGGGCCTTCAAGAGACCCAGTACTTC. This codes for CASSRNYRGLQETQYF.

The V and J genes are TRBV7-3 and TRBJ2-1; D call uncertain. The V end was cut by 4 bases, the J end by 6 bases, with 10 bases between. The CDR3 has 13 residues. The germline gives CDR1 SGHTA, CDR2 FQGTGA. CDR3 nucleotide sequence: TGTGCCAGCAGCTCCGTCGGGCCCAATGAGCAGTTCTTC. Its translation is CASSSVGPNEQFF.

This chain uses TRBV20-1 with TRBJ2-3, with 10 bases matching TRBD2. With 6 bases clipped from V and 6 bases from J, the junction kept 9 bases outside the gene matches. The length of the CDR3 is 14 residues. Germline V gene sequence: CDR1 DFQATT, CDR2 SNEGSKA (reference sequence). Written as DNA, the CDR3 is TGCAGTGCACCCATTCCGGGACTAGCGGATACGCAGTATTTT. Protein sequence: CSAPIPGLADTQYF.

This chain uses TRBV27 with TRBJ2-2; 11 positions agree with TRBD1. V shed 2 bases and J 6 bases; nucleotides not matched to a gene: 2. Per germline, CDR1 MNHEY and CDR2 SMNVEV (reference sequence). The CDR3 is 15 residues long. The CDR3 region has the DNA TGTGCCAGCAGTTTAGGGACAGGGGGGGCCGGGGAGCTGTTTTTT. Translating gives CASSLGTGGAGELFF.

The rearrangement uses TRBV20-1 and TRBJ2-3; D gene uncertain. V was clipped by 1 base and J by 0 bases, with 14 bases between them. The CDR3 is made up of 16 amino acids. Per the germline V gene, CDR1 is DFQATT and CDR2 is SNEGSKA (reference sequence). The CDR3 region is CSARVMRSLSTDTQYF. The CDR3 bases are TGCAGTGCTAGAGTGATGCGGAGCCTAAGCACAGATACGCAGTATTTT.

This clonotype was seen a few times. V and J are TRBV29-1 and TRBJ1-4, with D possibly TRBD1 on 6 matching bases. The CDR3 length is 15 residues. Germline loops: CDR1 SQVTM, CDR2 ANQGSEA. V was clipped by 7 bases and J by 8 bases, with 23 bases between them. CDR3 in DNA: TGCAGCGCCAGCTCGCGGGGAGAGAGGGGGGAAAAACTGTTTTTT. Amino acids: CSASSRGERGEKLFF.

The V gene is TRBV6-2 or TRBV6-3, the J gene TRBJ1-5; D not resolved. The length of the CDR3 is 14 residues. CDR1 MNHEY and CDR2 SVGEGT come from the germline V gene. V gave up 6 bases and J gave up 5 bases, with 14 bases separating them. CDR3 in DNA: TGTGCCAGCAGGTGGGCCTCGAAACATCAGCCCCAGCATTTT. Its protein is CASRWASKHQPQHF.

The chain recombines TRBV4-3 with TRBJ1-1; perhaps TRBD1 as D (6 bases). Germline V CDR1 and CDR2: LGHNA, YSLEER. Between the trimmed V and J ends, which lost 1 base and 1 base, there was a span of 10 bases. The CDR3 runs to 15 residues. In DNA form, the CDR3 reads TGCGCCAGCAGCCAAGGGCAGGGGCGGAACACTGAAGCTTTCTTT. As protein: CASSQGQGRNTEAFF.

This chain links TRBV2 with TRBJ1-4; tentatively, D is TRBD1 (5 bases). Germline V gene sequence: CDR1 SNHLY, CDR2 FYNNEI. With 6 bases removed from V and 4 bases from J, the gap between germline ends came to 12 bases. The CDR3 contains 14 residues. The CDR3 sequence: CASRGDYFNEKLFF. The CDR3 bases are TGTGCCAGCAGAGGGGACTACTTTAATGAAAAACTGTTTTTT.

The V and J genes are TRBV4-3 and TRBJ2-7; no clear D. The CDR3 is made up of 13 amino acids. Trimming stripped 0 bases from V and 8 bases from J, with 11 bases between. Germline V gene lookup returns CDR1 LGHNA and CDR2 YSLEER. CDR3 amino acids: CASSQDGKAKQYF. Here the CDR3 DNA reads TGCGCCAGCAGCCAAGATGGCAAAGCGAAGCAGTACTTC.

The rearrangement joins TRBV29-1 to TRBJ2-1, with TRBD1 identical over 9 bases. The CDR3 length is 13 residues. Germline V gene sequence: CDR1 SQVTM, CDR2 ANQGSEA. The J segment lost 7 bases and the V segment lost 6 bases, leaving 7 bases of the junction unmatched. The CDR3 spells CSVAMDRGNEQFF. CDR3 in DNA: TGCAGCGTCGCGATGGACAGGGGAAATGAGCAGTTCTTC.

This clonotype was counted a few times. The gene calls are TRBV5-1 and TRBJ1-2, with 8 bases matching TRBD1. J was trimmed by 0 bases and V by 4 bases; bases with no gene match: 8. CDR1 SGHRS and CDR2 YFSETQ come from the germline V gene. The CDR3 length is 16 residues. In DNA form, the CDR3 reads TGCGCCAGCAGCCCCTCGGGACAGGCCCCTAACTATGGCTACACCTTC. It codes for CASSPSGQAPNYGYTF.

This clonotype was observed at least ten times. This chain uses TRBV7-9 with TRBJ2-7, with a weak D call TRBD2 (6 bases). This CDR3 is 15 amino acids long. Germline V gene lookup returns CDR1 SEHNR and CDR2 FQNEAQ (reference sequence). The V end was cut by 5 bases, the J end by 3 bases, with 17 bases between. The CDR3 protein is CASSPGGSGYYEQYF. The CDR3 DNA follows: TGTGCCAGCAGCCCTGGGGGTAGCGGTTACTACGAGCAGTACTTC. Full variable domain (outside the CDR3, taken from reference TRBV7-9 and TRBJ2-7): DTGVSQNPRHKITKRGQNVTFRCDPISEHNRLYWYRQTLGQGPEFLTYFQNEAQLEKSRLLSDRFSAERPKGSFSTLEIQRTEQGDSAMYLCASSPGGSGYYEQYFGPGTRLTVT.

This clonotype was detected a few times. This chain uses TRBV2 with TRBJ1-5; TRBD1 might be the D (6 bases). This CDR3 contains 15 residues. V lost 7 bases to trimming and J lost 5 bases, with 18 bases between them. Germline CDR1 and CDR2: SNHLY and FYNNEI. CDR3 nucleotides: TGTGCCAGCACCCCCTTGTCGGGGGGCGATCAGCCCCAGCATTTT. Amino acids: CASTPLSGGDQPQHF.

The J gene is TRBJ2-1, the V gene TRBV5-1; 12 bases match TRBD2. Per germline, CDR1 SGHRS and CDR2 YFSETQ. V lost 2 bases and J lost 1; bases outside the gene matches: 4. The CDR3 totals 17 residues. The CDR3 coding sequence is TGCGCCAGCAGCTTCCTCGGACTAGCGGGGTCCTACAATGAGCAGTTCTTC. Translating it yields CASSFLGLAGSYNEQFF.

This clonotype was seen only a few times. Written as DNA, the CDR3 is TGTGCTAGTGGTTGGGACAGGGGTCAGCCCCAGCATTTT. This translates into CASGWDRGQPQHF. V and J are TRBV12-5 and TRBJ1-5; TRBD1 agrees at 10 bases. Per germline, CDR1 LGHNT and CDR2 FRNRAP. V shed 4 bases, J shed 6 bases, and the junction held 0 bases outside the gene matches. The CDR3 has 13 amino acids.

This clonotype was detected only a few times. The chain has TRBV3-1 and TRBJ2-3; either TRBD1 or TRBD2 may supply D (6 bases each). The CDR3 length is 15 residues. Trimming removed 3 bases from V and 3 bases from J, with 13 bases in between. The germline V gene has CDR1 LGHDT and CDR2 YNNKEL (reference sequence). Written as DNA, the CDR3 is TGTGCCAGCAGCCATGACGCGGGACATACAGATACGCAGTATTTT. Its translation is CASSHDAGHTDTQYF.

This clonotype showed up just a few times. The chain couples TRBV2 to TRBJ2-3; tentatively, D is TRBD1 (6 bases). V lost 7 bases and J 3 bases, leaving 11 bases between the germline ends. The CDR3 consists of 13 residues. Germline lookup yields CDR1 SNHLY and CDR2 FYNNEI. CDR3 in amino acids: CASNEGETDTQYF. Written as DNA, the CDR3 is TGTGCCAGCAACGAGGGGGAGACAGATACGCAGTATTTT.

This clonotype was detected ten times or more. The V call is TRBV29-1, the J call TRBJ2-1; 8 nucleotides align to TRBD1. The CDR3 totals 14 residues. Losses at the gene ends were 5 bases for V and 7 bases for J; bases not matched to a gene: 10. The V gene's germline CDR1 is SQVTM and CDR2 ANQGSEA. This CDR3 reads CSVYRQGAQNEQFF. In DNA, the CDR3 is TGCAGCGTTTATAGGCAGGGGGCGCAAAATGAGCAGTTCTTC.

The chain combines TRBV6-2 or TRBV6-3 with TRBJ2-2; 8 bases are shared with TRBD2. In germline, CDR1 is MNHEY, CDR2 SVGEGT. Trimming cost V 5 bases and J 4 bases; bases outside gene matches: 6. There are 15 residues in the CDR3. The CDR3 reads CASSSGGRSTGELFF. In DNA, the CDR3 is TGTGCCAGCAGTAGCGGGGGACGGAGCACCGGGGAGCTGTTTTTT.

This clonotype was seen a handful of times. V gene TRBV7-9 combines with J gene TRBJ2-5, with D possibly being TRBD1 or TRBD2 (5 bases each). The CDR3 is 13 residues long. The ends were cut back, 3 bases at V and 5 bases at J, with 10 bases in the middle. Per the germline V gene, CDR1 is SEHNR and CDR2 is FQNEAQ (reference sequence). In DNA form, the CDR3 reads TGTGCCAGCAGCTTGGGGGATAAGGAGACCCAGTACTTC. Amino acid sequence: CASSLGDKETQYF.

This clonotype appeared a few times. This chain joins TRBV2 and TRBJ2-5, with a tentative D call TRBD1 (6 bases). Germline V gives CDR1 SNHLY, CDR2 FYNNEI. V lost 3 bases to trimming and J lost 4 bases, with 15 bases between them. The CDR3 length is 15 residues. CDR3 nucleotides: TGTGCCAGCAGTGATGACCAGGGGATTGGAGAGACCCAGTACTTC. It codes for CASSDDQGIGETQYF.

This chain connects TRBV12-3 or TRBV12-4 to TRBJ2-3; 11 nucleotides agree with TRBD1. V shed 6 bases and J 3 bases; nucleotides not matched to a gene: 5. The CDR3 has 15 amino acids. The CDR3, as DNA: TGTGCCAGCAGCGGACAGGGGGCGATAACAGATACGCAGTATTTT. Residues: CASSGQGAITDTQYF.

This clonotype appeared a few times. The chain's CDR3 is CASSDLAGYGYTF. CDR3 nucleotide sequence: TGTGCCAGCAGTGACTTGGCAGGCTATGGCTACACCTTC. The rearrangement uses TRBV6-4 and TRBJ1-2; D unresolved. Germline-derived CDR1 and CDR2 are MRHNA and SNTAGT. This CDR3 comprises 13 residues. V lost 1 base and J lost 4, with 7 bases in between.